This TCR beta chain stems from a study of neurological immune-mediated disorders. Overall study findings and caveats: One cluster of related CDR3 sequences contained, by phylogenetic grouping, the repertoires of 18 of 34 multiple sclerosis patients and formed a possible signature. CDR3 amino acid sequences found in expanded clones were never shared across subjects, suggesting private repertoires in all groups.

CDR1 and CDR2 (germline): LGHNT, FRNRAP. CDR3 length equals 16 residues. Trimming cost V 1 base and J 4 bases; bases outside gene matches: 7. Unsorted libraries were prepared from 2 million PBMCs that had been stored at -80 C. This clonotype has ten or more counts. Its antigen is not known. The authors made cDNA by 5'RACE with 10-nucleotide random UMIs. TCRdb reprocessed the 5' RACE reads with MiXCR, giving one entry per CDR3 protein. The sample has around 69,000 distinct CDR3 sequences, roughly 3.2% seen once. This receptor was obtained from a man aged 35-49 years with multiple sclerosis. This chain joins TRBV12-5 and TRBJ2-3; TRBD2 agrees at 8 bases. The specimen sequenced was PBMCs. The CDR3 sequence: CASGLGRTSSADTQYF. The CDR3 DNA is TGTGCTAGTGGTTTGGGACGGACTAGCTCGGCAGATACGCAGTATTTT.